This TCR beta chain was documented in a study of lymphopenia after photon versus proton radiotherapy. Germline loops: CDR1 MNHEY, CDR2 SMNVEV (reference sequence). V was pared by 7 bases and J by 5 bases, with 10 bases of the junction left unmatched. The CDR3 has 15 amino acids. The protocol was immunoSEQ multiplex PCR, while the TCRdb copy is restricted to in-frame clones and leaves out a portion. The sample shows 37,000 or so clones, about 85% of them seen only once. The rearrangement joins TRBV27 to TRBJ1-1, with 10 nucleotides matching TRBD1. The sample in question was peripheral blood, obtained from a patient treated with photon-based radiotherapy. The TCR originated in a man aged 50 or older with gastric cancer. CDR3 amino acids: CASIFRGQGRTEAFF. As DNA, the CDR3 is TGTGCCAGCATCTTCCGGGGACAGGGGAGGACTGAAGCTTTCTTT.